This TCR beta chain was identified in a study of T cells in Graves' hyperthyroidism and ophthalmopathy. Study as a whole: It was at initial diagnosis, before any treatment, that peripheral blood was collected.

Researchers amplified the TCR beta CDR3 regions from RNA transcripts. Using the HTBI primer set, a first-round RT-PCR was run on the TCR CDR3. TCRdb redid the calling of the multiplex PCR reads with MiXCR, one entry per CDR3 protein. The top ten hold around 9.3% of the sample, which has hundreds of thousands of distinct CDR3 sequences, around 38% seen once. CDR1 is SNHLY and CDR2 is FYNNEI in the germline V gene. Deletions cut 3 bases from V and 18 bases from J, with 6 bases between. The length of the CDR3 is 9 residues. Uncontrolled infection, other autoimmune disease, pregnancy and lactation each barred patients from inclusion.

The receptor was isolated from a man between 18 and 29 years old with Graves' hyperthyroidism. The rearrangement links TRBV2 to TRBJ2-6, with unresolved D. The sample taken for sequencing was blood. CDR3 nucleotide sequence: TGTGCCAGCAGTGAGCCAGGGACTTTC. This sequence encodes CASSEPGTF. The variable domain in full, with the rest retrieved from reference TRBV2 and TRBJ2-6, is EPEVTQTPSHQVTQMGQEVILRCVPISNHLYFYWYRQILGQKVEFLVSFYNNEISEKSEIFDDQFSVERPDGSNFTLKIRSTKLEDSAMYFCASSEPGTFGAGSRLTVL.